This entry lists 26 T cell receptor beta chains sequenced from one sample in a study of T cell responses to AZD1222 COVID-19 vaccine. The repertoire was sequenced with immunoSEQ multiplex PCR; TCRdb's copy has only in-frame clones and lacks some. The sample includes about 60,000 clones, about nine tenths of them seen just once. This specimen consisted of peripheral blood, obtained 28 days after the second dose of the MenACWY control vaccine. These receptors all stem from an adult who received the MenACWY meningococcal vaccine as a control.

The chain links TRBV30 to TRBJ2-5; 10 nucleotides line up with TRBD1. The CDR3 covers 14 residues. Germline CDR1 and CDR2: GTSNPN and SVGIG (reference sequence). The junction had 8 bases not matched to a gene; V was cut back by 3 bases and J by 7 bases. The CDR3: CAWRGGTGEVTQYF. The CDR3 bases are TGTGCCTGGAGGGGGGGGACAGGGGAGGTGACCCAGTACTTC.

V usage is TRBV6-6 and J usage is TRBJ2-1, with D unresolved. CDR1 is MNHNY and CDR2 is SVGAGI in the germline V gene (reference sequence). The CDR3 extends over 13 amino acids. Trimming left V 2 bases short and J 4 bases short, with 6 bases between. CDR3 region: CASSYEAYNEQFF. As DNA, the CDR3 is TGTGCCAGCAGTTACGAGGCTTACAATGAGCAGTTCTTC.

The CDR3 loop is CASSSRQGVGDTEAFF. The CDR3 DNA is TGTGCCAGCAGCTCCCGACAGGGAGTAGGGGACACTGAAGCTTTCTTT. The chain uses TRBV7-2 and TRBJ1-1, with 7 positions matching TRBD1. J gave up 3 bases and V 4 bases, and 11 bases lay outside the gene matches. CDR1 SGHTA and CDR2 FQGNSA come from the germline V gene. This CDR3 has 16 amino acids.

The chain combines TRBV2 with TRBJ2-7, with 8 bases that match TRBD1. Unmatched junction bases numbered 13, after V lost 0 bases and J lost 6 bases. The CDR3 is 17 amino acids. Germline lookup yields CDR1 SNHLY and CDR2 FYNNEI. The CDR3 region is CASSEALLRQGTGEQYF. Written as DNA, the CDR3 is TGTGCCAGCAGTGAAGCGCTTCTAAGACAGGGGACAGGCGAGCAGTACTTC.

The chain recombines TRBV7-3 with TRBJ1-1; D remains unclear. V dropped 5 bases and J dropped 7 bases, with 14 bases sitting between them. CDR3 length: 13 amino acids. Germline V gene data show CDR1 as SGHTA and CDR2 as FQGTGA. The CDR3 spells CASSQAGGREAFF. The CDR3 nucleotides read TGTGCCAGCAGCCAGGCGGGCGGCCGTGAAGCTTTCTTT.

This clone was counted once. The rearrangement links TRBV7-9 to TRBJ1-1, with D perhaps matching TRBD1 (6 bases). Germline V lookup: CDR1 SEHNR, CDR2 FQNEAQ (reference sequence). V was clipped by 1 base and J by 8 bases, with 11 bases between them. The CDR3 is made up of 13 amino acids. The CDR3 loop is CASSLDVGAEAFF. The CDR3 bases are TGTGCCAGCAGCTTAGACGTGGGGGCAGAAGCTTTCTTT. Full variable domain (rest looked up from reference TRBV7-9 and TRBJ1-1): DTGVSQNPRHKITKRGQNVTFRCDPISEHNRLYWYRQTLGQGPEFLTYFQNEAQLEKSRLLSDRFSAERPKGSFSTLEIQRTEQGDSAMYLCASSLDVGAEAFFGQGTRLTVV.

This sequence joins TRBV14 and TRBJ1-2; D remains ambiguous. CDR1 is SGHDN and CDR2 is FVKESK in the germline V gene. The CDR3 runs 14 residues. V dropped 6 bases and J dropped 5 bases, with 16 bases sitting between them. CDR3 in amino acids: CASSLDVTPYGYTF. CDR3 bases: TGTGCCAGCAGTCTCGATGTGACACCGTATGGCTACACCTTC.

The sample holds one count of this clone. The chain uses TRBV9 and TRBJ1-6; the D is unclear. The CDR3 runs 13 residues. The germline V and J ends were trimmed by 7 bases and 5 bases, with 10 bases remaining between them. Germline V CDR1 and CDR2: SGDLS, YYNGEE. The CDR3 is CASGDPNNSPLHF. As DNA, the CDR3 is TGTGCCAGCGGGGATCCCAATAATTCACCCCTCCACTTT.

This clone was counted a single time. The V call is TRBV7-9, the J call TRBJ1-1; D is unresolved. The CDR3 spans 13 residues. The germline V gene encodes CDR1 SEHNR and CDR2 FQNEAQ (reference sequence). Trimming removed 3 bases at V and 5 bases at J, with 10 bases between. The DNA of the CDR3 is TGTGCCAGCAGCTTGAATTCCGGGACTGAAGCTTTCTTT. As protein: CASSLNSGTEAFF.

The chain carries TRBV6-6 and TRBJ1-3; D is ambiguous. Germline CDR1 MNHNY, CDR2 SVGAGI (reference sequence). The CDR3 totals 14 residues. V shed 4 bases and J shed 4 bases, with 11 bases lying between them. DNA of the CDR3: TGTGCCAGCAGTTTGGAGGGTGGGGGAAACACCATATATTTT. The encoded protein is CASSLEGGGNTIYF.

The rearrangement joins TRBV29-1 to TRBJ1-1; 8 positions match TRBD1. The germline V gene encodes CDR1 SQVTM and CDR2 ANQGSEA. The trim removed 6 bases at V and 3 bases at J, leaving 6 bases unmatched. CDR3 length: 13 residues. CDR3 bases: TGCAGCGTCTCTGTACAGGGGGACACTGAAGCTTTCTTT. As protein: CSVSVQGDTEAFF.

This sequence joins TRBV11-2 and TRBJ1-1, with D unclear. This CDR3 is built from 16 residues. Trimming pared 1 base from V and 0 bases from J, leaving 12 bases between. The germline V gene encodes CDR1 SGHAT and CDR2 FQNNGV. CDR3 DNA: TGTGCCAGCAGCTTAGTTGGGCGAGGGCTGAACACTGAAGCTTTCTTT. Residues: CASSLVGRGLNTEAFF.

CDR3 sequence (DNA): TGTGCCATCAGTGAGGCGCCAGGGGTAGCGGACACTGAAGCTTTCTTT. As protein: CAISEAPGVADTEAFF. This chain uses TRBV10-3 with TRBJ1-1, with a tentative D call TRBD1 (6 bases). Germline assignment: CDR1 ENHRY and CDR2 SYGVKD. Between the trimmed V and J ends, which lost 2 bases and 3 bases, there was a span of 16 bases. The CDR3 length is 16 residues.

This chain links TRBV12-3 or TRBV12-4 with TRBJ2-2; D is unresolved. The V end was cut by 8 bases, the J end by 4 bases, with 2 bases between. This CDR3 is 10 amino acids long. The CDR3: CASGTGELFF. CDR3 coding DNA: TGTGCCAGCGGCACCGGGGAGCTGTTTTTT.

The CDR3 nucleotides are TGCGCCAGCAGCATTAGCGGGAGGGCGGACGAGCAGTACTTC. It yields the protein CASSISGRADEQYF. V usage is TRBV5-1 and J usage is TRBJ2-7; 11 bases align to TRBD2. The CDR3 extends over 14 amino acids. In germline, CDR1 is SGHRS, CDR2 YFSETQ. Trimming removed 4 bases from V and 5 bases from J; junction bases left unmatched: 5.

J is TRBJ2-2 and V is TRBV19; 8 bases align to TRBD2. With V trimmed by 5 bases and J by 4 bases, 12 bases remained unmatched. The CDR3 is made up of 17 amino acids. From germline, CDR1 is LNHDA and CDR2 SQIVND (reference sequence). CDR3 in DNA: TGTGCCAGTAGTGCCCTCCTGGGGACTAGTAGCACCGGGGAGCTGTTTTTT. It specifies CASSALLGTSSTGELFF.

Here the CDR3 DNA reads TGTGCCAGCAGCCGCAGACAGGTCCAAGATACGCAGTATTTT. This codes for CASSRRQVQDTQYF. The rearrangement joins TRBV14 to TRBJ2-3; tentative D call: TRBD1 (6 bases). Deletions cut 4 bases from V and 5 bases from J, with 13 bases between. From germline, CDR1 is SGHDN and CDR2 FVKESK. This CDR3 comprises 14 residues.

This chain links TRBV5-1 with TRBJ2-7, with 9 bases fitting TRBD2. Trimming took 3 bases from V and 1 from J; bases not matched to a gene: 5. Germline CDR1 and CDR2: SGHRS and YFSETQ. The CDR3 contains 15 residues. The CDR3 protein is CASSSGLALSYEQYF. As DNA, the CDR3 is TGCGCCAGCAGCTCTGGACTAGCGTTGTCCTACGAGCAGTACTTC.

The chain uses TRBV5-4 and TRBJ2-7, with D hard to call. V was shortened by 5 bases and J by 0 bases, with 9 bases between the two germline ends. Germline V gives CDR1 SGHNT, CDR2 YYREEE (reference sequence). The CDR3 loop spans 13 amino acids. This CDR3 reads CASSHGASYEQYF. The DNA for the CDR3 is TGTGCCAGCAGTCACGGAGCCTCCTACGAGCAGTACTTC.

The chain recombines TRBV19 with TRBJ2-2; D not certain. The CDR3 totals 15 residues. Looked up from germline, CDR1 is LNHDA and CDR2 is SQIVND (reference sequence). V was pared by 8 bases and J by 4 bases, with 17 bases between. The CDR3 nucleotides read TGTGCCAGTGGCAACGGCGGTTCTTTCACCGGGGAGCTGTTTTTT. Its protein product is CASGNGGSFTGELFF.

V gene TRBV9 combines with J gene TRBJ2-1, with D unclear. This CDR3 is built from 14 residues. Germline-derived CDR1 and CDR2 are SGDLS and YYNGEE. The V end lost 6 bases, the J end lost 4 bases, and 14 bases lay between the germline ends. In DNA form, the CDR3 reads TGTGCCAGCAACGTGGGGAATGGGTACAATGAGCAGTTCTTC. It is translated as CASNVGNGYNEQFF.

This clone was seen just once. The V gene is TRBV6-5, the J gene TRBJ2-7, with D unresolved. The germline gives CDR1 MNHEY, CDR2 SVGAGI. The CDR3 length is 13 residues. V dropped 6 bases and J dropped 1 base, with 10 bases sitting between them. CDR3: CASSPHGSYEQYF. DNA of the CDR3: TGTGCCAGCAGCCCCCACGGTTCCTACGAGCAGTACTTC.

In its sample, this clone was seen once. The chain recombines TRBV9 with TRBJ1-6; 9 bases line up with TRBD1. This CDR3 comprises 15 residues. J was trimmed by 14 bases and V by 7 bases; bases with no gene match: 16. Germline V gene sequence: CDR1 SGDLS, CDR2 YYNGEE. DNA of the CDR3: TGTGCCAGCGGTGGAGCCGGGACAGGGAGTCTTACCCTCCACTTT. Encoded protein: CASGGAGTGSLTLHF.

The rearrangement uses TRBV7-9 and TRBJ2-7, with no clear D. V shed 3 bases and J shed 3 bases, with 6 bases lying between them. The CDR3 is 12 residues long. Germline V gene lookup returns CDR1 SEHNR and CDR2 FQNEAQ (reference sequence). The CDR3 here is CASSLIGYEQYF. For the CDR3, the DNA is TGTGCCAGCAGCTTGATCGGCTACGAGCAGTACTTC.

This clone was found a few times. The V gene is TRBV6-1, the J gene TRBJ1-2, with D maybe TRBD1 (5 bases). V was shortened by 0 bases and J by 5 bases, with 19 bases between the two germline ends. Germline CDR1 and CDR2: MNHNS and SASEGT. The CDR3 extends over 17 amino acids. CDR3 in DNA: TGTGCCAGCAGTGAAGCAGAAGTCGGCCGGGACCTATATGGCTACACCTTC. Encoded protein: CASSEAEVGRDLYGYTF.

The chain combines TRBV5-1 with TRBJ2-3; 10 bases fit TRBD2. V gave up 3 bases and J gave up 0 bases; unmatched junction bases: 13. The CDR3 is made up of 19 amino acids. The germline V gene encodes CDR1 SGHRS and CDR2 YFSETQ. In DNA, the CDR3 is TGCGCCAGCAGCTCTCTCCCTAGCGGGGGACCCTATAGCACAGATACGCAGTATTTT. It encodes CASSSLPSGGPYSTDTQYF.